Listed below are T cell receptor beta chains from one sample, sequenced in a study of T cell responses to AZD1222 COVID-19 vaccine. Data came from immunoSEQ multiplex PCR; TCRdb stores just in-frame clones and leaves some out. Here the sample spans 150,000 or so clones, approximately 89% being singletons. Sequencing used peripheral blood, obtained on day 0 of AZD1222 vaccination. All receptors come from an adult in good health. CDR3s include the opening cysteine and the closing phenylalanine or tryptophan. A D gene is named only where the DNA matches it firmly. A clone size is listed for some rows: how often the clone was seen (once, few, many), or a class if it is expanded.

clone size: few
D gene: -
J gene: TRBJ2-2
V gene: TRBV11-2
CDR3 protein: CASSFRDGNTGELFF
CDR3 DNA: TGTGCCAGCAGCTTCCGGGACGGGAACACCGGGGAGCTGTTTTTT

clone size: -
D gene: -
J gene: TRBJ2-3
V gene: TRBV7-9
CDR3 protein: CASSPVPGSTDTQYF
CDR3 DNA: TGTGCCAGCAGCCCCGTGCCGGGTAGCACAGATACGCAGTATTTT

clone size: once
D gene: TRBD1
J gene: TRBJ2-1
V gene: TRBV28
CDR3 protein: CASRGVRDRGVNEQFF
CDR3 DNA: TGTGCCAGCAGGGGAGTCCGGGACAGGGGGGTTAATGAGCAGTTCTTC

clone size: once
D gene: -
J gene: TRBJ2-2
V gene: TRBV27
CDR3 protein: CASSLGTGSNTGELFF
CDR3 DNA: TGTGCCAGCAGTTTAGGCACAGGGTCGAACACCGGGGAGCTGTTTTTT

clone size: few
D gene: -
J gene: TRBJ2-5
V gene: TRBV6-2/TRBV6-3
CDR3 protein: CASSYSRRETQYF
CDR3 DNA: TGTGCCAGCAGTTACTCTAGGAGAGAGACCCAGTACTTC

clone size: -
D gene: -
J gene: TRBJ1-2
V gene: TRBV4-2
CDR3 protein: CASSQMGVSGYTF
CDR3 DNA: TGTGCCAGCAGCCAAATGGGGGTATCCGGCTACACCTTC

clone size: -
D gene: -
J gene: TRBJ2-5
V gene: TRBV28
CDR3 protein: CASSSRGGPKETQYF
CDR3 DNA: TGTGCCAGCAGTTCTAGGGGGGGTCCCAAGGAGACCCAGTACTTC

clone size: -
D gene: -
J gene: TRBJ2-5
V gene: TRBV3-1/TRBV3-2
CDR3 protein: CASSQIVRETQYF
CDR3 DNA: TGTGCCAGCAGTCAAATCGTCAGGGAGACCCAGTACTTC

clone size: -
D gene: -
J gene: TRBJ2-1
V gene: TRBV29-1
CDR3 protein: CSVESRTYNEQFF
CDR3 DNA: TGCAGCGTTGAGTCGAGAACCTACAATGAGCAGTTCTTC

clone size: -
D gene: TRBD2
J gene: TRBJ2-1
V gene: TRBV4-3
CDR3 protein: CASSHQPLAGGLSYNEQFF
CDR3 DNA: TGCGCCAGCAGCCACCAACCGCTAGCGGGAGGCCTTTCCTACAATGAGCAGTTCTTC

clone size: -
D gene: TRBD1
J gene: TRBJ1-2
V gene: TRBV13
CDR3 protein: CASSQQGFGNYGYTF
CDR3 DNA: TGTGCCAGCAGCCAACAGGGGTTTGGTAACTATGGCTACACCTTC

clone size: once
D gene: -
J gene: TRBJ1-1
V gene: TRBV6-5
CDR3 protein: CASGETGRDTEAFF
CDR3 DNA: TGTGCCAGCGGGGAGACAGGAAGGGACACTGAAGCTTTCTTT

clone size: once
D gene: -
J gene: TRBJ2-3
V gene: TRBV20-1
CDR3 protein: CSASGTGPDTQYF
CDR3 DNA: TGCAGTGCTAGTGGGACGGGTCCGGATACGCAGTATTTT

clone size: -
D gene: -
J gene: TRBJ1-6
V gene: TRBV9
CDR3 protein: CASSVGVAVISPLHF
CDR3 DNA: TGTGCCAGCAGCGTAGGAGTGGCAGTGATTTCACCCCTCCACTTT

clone size: -
D gene: -
J gene: TRBJ2-7
V gene: TRBV29-1
CDR3 protein: CSVDRGDRSVVYEQYF
CDR3 DNA: TGCAGCGTTGACAGGGGAGATCGGTCAGTTGTCTACGAGCAGTACTTC

clone size: -
D gene: -
J gene: TRBJ2-6
V gene: TRBV15
CDR3 protein: CATSREGSGANVLTF
CDR3 DNA: TGTGCCACCAGCAGGGAGGGTTCCGGGGCCAACGTCCTGACTTTC

clone size: -
D gene: TRBD2
J gene: TRBJ2-1
V gene: TRBV4-1
CDR3 protein: CASSQIDMGLAGNNEQFF
CDR3 DNA: TGCGCCAGCAGCCAGATAGACATGGGACTAGCGGGAAACAATGAGCAGTTCTTC

clone size: once
D gene: -
J gene: TRBJ1-6
V gene: TRBV5-6
CDR3 protein: CASSSDRDNSPLHF
CDR3 DNA: TGTGCCAGCAGCTCCGACAGAGATAATTCACCCCTCCACTTT

clone size: -
D gene: -
J gene: TRBJ1-5
V gene: TRBV5-4
CDR3 protein: CASSKEGNQPQHF
CDR3 DNA: TGTGCCAGCAGCAAGGAGGGCAATCAGCCCCAGCATTTT

clone size: -
D gene: -
J gene: TRBJ2-3
V gene: TRBV5-4
CDR3 protein: CASSLRTDTQYF
CDR3 DNA: TGTGCCAGCAGCTTGCGAACGGATACGCAGTATTTT

clone size: -
D gene: -
J gene: TRBJ1-1
V gene: TRBV6-5
CDR3 protein: CATWLQGNAEAFF
CDR3 DNA: TGTGCCACCTGGTTGCAGGGGAACGCTGAAGCTTTCTTT

clone size: -
D gene: -
J gene: TRBJ1-5
V gene: TRBV6-5
CDR3 protein: CASRGPGGSQPQHF
CDR3 DNA: TGTGCCAGCAGGGGACCAGGCGGTAGTCAGCCCCAGCATTTT

clone size: -
D gene: -
J gene: TRBJ1-1
V gene: TRBV28
CDR3 protein: CASSFPQAVAFF
CDR3 DNA: TGTGCCAGCAGTTTCCCCCAGGCAGTAGCTTTCTTT

clone size: -
D gene: TRBD2
J gene: TRBJ2-1
V gene: TRBV7-9
CDR3 protein: CASSQKRERSYNEQFF
CDR3 DNA: TGTGCCAGCAGTCAAAAGCGGGAGAGGTCCTACAATGAGCAGTTCTTC

clone size: -
D gene: -
J gene: TRBJ1-5
V gene: TRBV3-1/TRBV3-2
CDR3 protein: CASSQNRVGRNQPQHF
CDR3 DNA: TGTGCCAGCAGCCAGAACAGGGTGGGGAGGAATCAGCCCCAGCATTTT

clone size: -
D gene: -
J gene: TRBJ2-7
V gene: TRBV23-1
CDR3 protein: CASSQYRRRADLGLEQYF
CDR3 DNA: TGCGCCAGCAGTCAATACCGCCGGCGGGCCGATCTGGGTCTGGAGCAGTACTTC

clone size: -
D gene: -
J gene: TRBJ2-6
V gene: TRBV7-9
CDR3 protein: CASSDRSGANVLTF
CDR3 DNA: TGTGCCAGCAGCGACCGATCTGGGGCCAACGTCCTGACTTTC

clone size: -
D gene: TRBD2
J gene: TRBJ2-2
V gene: TRBV5-1
CDR3 protein: CASSPGGGGELFF
CDR3 DNA: TGCGCCAGCAGCCCCGGGGGGGGCGGGGAGCTGTTTTTT

clone size: once
D gene: -
J gene: TRBJ1-5
V gene: TRBV28
CDR3 protein: CASSLGTQPQHF
CDR3 DNA: TGTGCCAGCAGTTTGGGGACTCAGCCCCAGCATTTT

clone size: few
D gene: -
J gene: TRBJ1-6
V gene: TRBV7-8
CDR3 protein: CASSLGPNNSPLHF
CDR3 DNA: TGTGCCAGCAGCTTAGGGCCAAATAATTCACCCCTCCACTTT

clone size: -
D gene: TRBD1
J gene: TRBJ1-1
V gene: TRBV7-9
CDR3 protein: CASSPGTAMNTEAFF
CDR3 DNA: TGTGCCAGCAGCCCCGGGACAGCCATGAACACTGAAGCTTTCTTT

clone size: -
D gene: -
J gene: TRBJ1-4
V gene: TRBV6-5
CDR3 protein: CASRHQSATNEKLFF
CDR3 DNA: TGTGCCAGCAGACATCAAAGTGCAACTAATGAAAAACTGTTTTTT

clone size: -
D gene: -
J gene: TRBJ2-7
V gene: TRBV27
CDR3 protein: CASSLSDRRREQYF
CDR3 DNA: TGTGCCAGCAGTTTGTCCGACAGAAGGAGAGAGCAGTACTTC

clone size: -
D gene: -
J gene: TRBJ1-6
V gene: TRBV4-3
CDR3 protein: CASSQGQASPLHF
CDR3 DNA: TGCGCCAGCAGCCAAGGACAGGCGTCACCCCTCCACTTT

clone size: once
D gene: -
J gene: TRBJ2-2
V gene: TRBV4-3
CDR3 protein: CASSQDIGVGTGELFF
CDR3 DNA: TGCGCCAGCAGCCAAGATATCGGGGTAGGGACCGGGGAGCTGTTTTTT

clone size: -
D gene: -
J gene: TRBJ1-4
V gene: TRBV25-1
CDR3 protein: CASSAQTGPNEKLFF
CDR3 DNA: TGTGCCAGCAGTGCCCAGACAGGTCCAAATGAAAAACTGTTTTTT

clone size: -
D gene: -
J gene: TRBJ2-7
V gene: TRBV7-6
CDR3 protein: CASSPGGQGRVHGEQYF
CDR3 DNA: TGTGCCAGCAGCCCCGGGGGGCAGGGGCGGGTGCATGGGGAGCAGTACTTC

clone size: -
D gene: TRBD1
J gene: TRBJ1-2
V gene: TRBV7-9
CDR3 protein: CASQPGGDHGYTF
CDR3 DNA: TGTGCCAGCCAGCCAGGGGGCGACCATGGCTACACCTTC

clone size: -
D gene: TRBD1
J gene: TRBJ1-4
V gene: TRBV29-1
CDR3 protein: CSIRQGRYEKLFF
CDR3 DNA: TGCAGCATCCGACAGGGAAGATATGAAAAACTGTTTTTT

clone size: -
D gene: -
J gene: TRBJ2-1
V gene: TRBV11-2
CDR3 protein: CASSSPKTGLRSEQFF
CDR3 DNA: TGTGCCAGCAGCTCCCCTAAGACCGGGCTCCGTTCGGAGCAGTTCTTC

clone size: -
D gene: -
J gene: TRBJ2-4
V gene: TRBV6-5
CDR3 protein: CASTPGAKNIQYF
CDR3 DNA: TGTGCCAGCACCCCGGGGGCCAAAAACATTCAGTACTTC

clone size: -
D gene: TRBD2
J gene: TRBJ2-5
V gene: TRBV18
CDR3 protein: CASSPSGTQETQYF
CDR3 DNA: TGTGCCAGCTCGCCTAGCGGGACCCAAGAGACCCAGTACTTC